Below, one T cell receptor (beta chain) is given with its context. Its antigen is currently unknown. V shed 6 bases, J shed 7 bases, and the junction held 10 bases outside the gene matches. CDR3 length equals 15 residues. Germline values: CDR1 MNHNY, CDR2 SVGAGI (reference sequence). The data were taken from a study of cytomegalovirus exposure and HLA in healthy donors. The PCR was carried out with 60 Vbeta primers and 13 Jbeta primers. Original handling: In a later analysis, 80 million or so unique TCR beta chains included roughly 11 million shared by two or more donors. Libraries were prepared by immunoSEQ multiplex PCR; TCRdb keeps only in-frame clonotypes and omits some of them. That table is the source of V, J and clone size, and D and trimming were worked out from the DNA. The sample consists of about 200,000 clones, roughly 81% of them appearing once. Study-wide points: A previous analysis found most TCR beta V segments productive roughly 87% or roughly 30% of the time. Donors were assumed by presence/absence analyses to have roughly uniform sequencing depth.

Source material: PBMCs. The genes are TRBV6-6 and TRBJ2-3; 10 bases are a match to TRBD1. The TCR comes from a woman aged 25 to 45 in good health and CMV-seropositive. CDR3 amino acids: CASSRTGQGINTQYF. The CDR3 bases are TGTGCCAGCAGCCGGACGGGACAGGGGATTAATACGCAGTATTTT.